Presented here are 6 T cell receptor beta chains from one specimen sequenced in a study of blood T cell repertoires in COVID-19. Clones were sequenced by immunoSEQ multiplex PCR, and TCRdb holds only the in-frame ones, with some missing. The data contain 97,000 or so clones, roughly 80% of them seen just once; the ten biggest clones take up 15% to 20%. Input material: peripheral blood. Source of these receptors: an elderly man with acute or convalescent COVID-19.

The rearrangement links TRBV9 to TRBJ2-3; tentative D call: TRBD2 (6 bases). This CDR3 is 13 amino acids long. V was cut by 4 bases and J by 6 bases, with 12 bases left in between. Germline-derived CDR1 and CDR2 are SGDLS and YYNGEE. The CDR3, as DNA: TGTGCCAGCAGCTTAACAGGAGGGGATACGCAGTATTTT. Translation: CASSLTGGDTQYF. The whole variable domain, remainder taken from reference TRBV9 and TRBJ2-3, is DSGVTQTPKHLITATGQRVTLRCSPRSGDLSVYWYQQSLDQGLQFLIQYYNGEERAKGNILERFSAQQFPDLHSELNLSSLELGDSALYFCASSLTGGDTQYFGPGTRLTVL.

The chain uses TRBV30 and TRBJ1-2; tentatively, D is TRBD1 (6 bases). Deletions cut 8 bases from V and 6 bases from J, with 16 bases between. Germline CDR1 GTSNPN, CDR2 SVGIG (reference sequence). This CDR3 is 12 amino acids long. Here the CDR3 DNA reads TGTGCCGTCTCCCAGGGGTTAAATGGCTACACCTTC. Translated, it gives CAVSQGLNGYTF. Combining the CDR3 with reference TRBV30 and TRBJ1-2 gives the whole variable domain SQTIHQWPATLVQPVGSPLSLECTVEGTSNPNLYWYRQAAGRGLQLLFYSVGIGQISSEVPQNLSASRPQDRQFILSSKKLLLSDSGFYLCAVSQGLNGYTFGSGTRLTVV.

V and J are TRBV28 and TRBJ1-2; maybe TRBD1 (5 bases). Germline CDR1 is MDHEN and CDR2 is SYDVKM. V dropped 7 bases and J dropped 10 bases, with 16 bases sitting between them. The CDR3 is made up of 12 amino acids. The DNA for the CDR3 is TGTGCCAGCACCTTAGGTACAGGAGCCTACACCTTC. It encodes CASTLGTGAYTF.

The chain links TRBV29-1 to TRBJ2-3; D not certain. Germline CDR1 reads SQVTM; CDR2 reads ANQGSEA. This CDR3 is built from 12 residues. V shed 6 bases and J shed 5 bases, with 12 bases lying between them. The CDR3 sequence is CSVGLPGDTQYF. For the CDR3, the DNA is TGCAGCGTGGGCCTTCCGGGAGATACGCAGTATTTT.

J is TRBJ2-2 and V is TRBV5-1; a weak D match, TRBD1 (6 bases). Germline CDR1 SGHRS, CDR2 YFSETQ. V lost 4 bases and J 11 bases, leaving 18 bases between the germline ends. The CDR3 has 14 amino acids. CDR3 DNA: TGCGCCAGCAGCCCTGGGACAAGGGCGGATGAGCTGTTTTTT. Translated: CASSPGTRADELFF.

The gene calls are TRBV5-1 and TRBJ1-3; weak D call: TRBD1 (5 bases). The CDR3 contains 14 residues. CDR1 and CDR2 from the germline V gene are SGHRS and YFSETQ. V shed 6 bases and J shed 3 bases, with 13 bases lying between them. The CDR3 coding sequence is TGCGCCAGCAATCCGGGGACTGTTGGAAACACCATATATTTT. Translated, it gives CASNPGTVGNTIYF.